The rows below give T cell receptor beta chains drawn from one sample of a study of breast tumors, draining lymph nodes, adjacent tissues. One entry per CDR3 protein results from TCRdb running MiXCR on the multiplex PCR reads. The table records about 180,000 distinct CDR3 sequences, roughly 35% of them present only once. The sequenced sample consisted of axillary lymph node tissue. The receptors shown here come from a female donor with breast cancer. Some clones in this sample may be carry-over from other donors' samples. CDR3s include the opening cysteine and the closing phenylalanine or tryptophan. D genes are given only for firm matches. Clone size is not always given. Where it is, it says once, few, many or a class for expanded clones.

abundance: many
d_gene: .
j_gene: TRBJ1-3
v_gene: TRBV20-1
CDR3nt: TGCAGTGCTAGAGTTGAAAACACCATATATTTT
CDR3aa: CSARVENTIYF

abundance: .
d_gene: .
j_gene: TRBJ2-7
v_gene: TRBV5-8
CDR3nt: TGTGCACAGGGCCACTTATACGAGCAGTACTTC
CDR3aa: CAQGHLYEQYF

abundance: .
d_gene: .
j_gene: TRBJ1-4
v_gene: TRBV19
CDR3nt: TGTGCCAGCTGGCTATGGGGTTTCTACAATGAAAAACTGTTTTTT
CDR3aa: CASWLWGFYNEKLFF

abundance: .
d_gene: TRBD2
j_gene: TRBJ2-1
v_gene: TRBV10-1
CDR3nt: TGCGCCAGCAGTGTAGGGCTAGCGGCGGCTAGGTTGGCTGAGCAGTTCTTC
CDR3aa: CASSVGLAAARLAEQFF

abundance: many
d_gene: TRBD1
j_gene: TRBJ1-2
v_gene: TRBV28
CDR3nt: TGTGCCAGCCTTGAAGCAGGGGGCAGGTATGGCTACACCTTC
CDR3aa: CASLEAGGRYGYTF

abundance: many
d_gene: .
j_gene: TRBJ2-1
v_gene: TRBV11-2
CDR3nt: TGTGCCAGCAGCTTATCCCTCTCAGCGGTTGGGCAGTTCTTC
CDR3aa: CASSLSLSAVGQFF

abundance: many
d_gene: .
j_gene: TRBJ1-2
v_gene: TRBV6-5
CDR3nt: TGTGCCAGCAGACCCGGTGGGAGGGGGGTAGGTAACTATGGCTACACCTTC
CDR3aa: CASRPGGRGVGNYGYTF

abundance: few
d_gene: .
j_gene: TRBJ1-1
v_gene: TRBV4-3
CDR3nt: TGCGCCAGCAGCCCTCCCGTGGGTGTGAACACTGAAGCTTTCTTT
CDR3aa: CASSPPVGVNTEAFF

abundance: .
d_gene: TRBD2
j_gene: TRBJ2-3
v_gene: TRBV9
CDR3nt: TGTGCCAGCAGTGGGGGAGGGACTGGCAGCACAGATACGCAGTATTTT
CDR3aa: CASSGGGTGSTDTQYF

abundance: many
d_gene: .
j_gene: TRBJ2-2
v_gene: TRBV2
CDR3nt: TGTGCCAGCAGTTCAGGGGAGCTGTTTTTT
CDR3aa: CASSSGELFF

abundance: many
d_gene: .
j_gene: TRBJ2-5
v_gene: TRBV5-1
CDR3nt: TGCGCCAGCAGCCCGGCGGGACTCCTGGGAGAGACCCAGTACTTC
CDR3aa: CASSPAGLLGETQYF

abundance: .
d_gene: .
j_gene: TRBJ2-5
v_gene: TRBV5-5
CDR3nt: TGTGCCTGCAGCCCCTTTGGCCAGGGTGTGGAGACCCAGCACTTC
CDR3aa: CACSPFGQGVETQHF

abundance: .
d_gene: TRBD1
j_gene: TRBJ1-1
v_gene: TRBV20-1
CDR3nt: TGCAGTGCTAGACGGACAGGGATGCCTGAAGCTTTCTTT
CDR3aa: CSARRTGMPEAFF

abundance: many
d_gene: TRBD1
j_gene: TRBJ1-2
v_gene: TRBV13
CDR3nt: TGTGCCAGCAGCATCCGACAGGGTGAAGACTATGGCTACACCTTC
CDR3aa: CASSIRQGEDYGYTF

abundance: many
d_gene: .
j_gene: TRBJ2-5
v_gene: TRBV6-2/TRBV6-3
CDR3nt: TGTGCCAGCAGTTACGGCCAGGGGGGCCAAGAGACCCAGTACTTC
CDR3aa: CASSYGQGGQETQYF

abundance: many
d_gene: TRBD2
j_gene: TRBJ2-1
v_gene: TRBV6-5
CDR3nt: TGTGCCAGCAGGGCTAGCGGATACTCGTATGAGCAGTTCTTC
CDR3aa: CASRASGYSYEQFF

abundance: many
d_gene: TRBD2
j_gene: TRBJ2-5
v_gene: TRBV6-2/TRBV6-3
CDR3nt: TGTGCCAGCATCGGACTAGCGGGGGCCGAGACCCAGTACTTC
CDR3aa: CASIGLAGAETQYF

abundance: many
d_gene: TRBD1
j_gene: TRBJ2-3
v_gene: TRBV7-9
CDR3nt: TGTGCCAGCAGCGGACAGGGAGGATCTAATACGCAGTATTTT
CDR3aa: CASSGQGGSNTQYF

abundance: many
d_gene: TRBD1
j_gene: TRBJ1-2
v_gene: TRBV24-1
CDR3nt: TGTGCCACCAGTGATTGGGACAGGGTTTATGGCTACACCTTC
CDR3aa: CATSDWDRVYGYTF

abundance: many
d_gene: .
j_gene: TRBJ2-2
v_gene: TRBV9
CDR3nt: TGTGCCAGCAGCCAACAGGTCGCGAACACCGGGGAGCTGTTTTTT
CDR3aa: CASSQQVANTGELFF

abundance: many
d_gene: .
j_gene: TRBJ1-2
v_gene: TRBV5-1
CDR3nt: TGCGCCAGCAGCTTGGATGGGGGAAGCTCGTATGGCTACACCTTC
CDR3aa: CASSLDGGSSYGYTF

abundance: many
d_gene: TRBD2
j_gene: TRBJ2-3
v_gene: TRBV5-4
CDR3nt: TGTGCCAGCAGGCACGGGGGGGCTACAGATACGCAGTATTTT
CDR3aa: CASRHGGATDTQYF

abundance: many
d_gene: TRBD2
j_gene: TRBJ2-5
v_gene: TRBV5-1
CDR3nt: TGCGCCAGCAGCTTGCGGGGGGGGGAGACCCAGTACTTC
CDR3aa: CASSLRGGETQYF

abundance: .
d_gene: TRBD1
j_gene: TRBJ2-1
v_gene: TRBV5-1
CDR3nt: TGCGCCAGCAGCTTTGATAAAGGGGGCAATGGGCAGTTCTTC
CDR3aa: CASSFDKGGNGQFF

abundance: .
d_gene: TRBD1
j_gene: TRBJ1-6
v_gene: TRBV20-1
CDR3nt: TGCAGTGCCCGAGGGTCTTCGGGACAGGGGGGAGGGAATTCACCCCTCCACTTT
CDR3aa: CSARGSSGQGGGNSPLHF

abundance: many
d_gene: TRBD1
j_gene: TRBJ2-1
v_gene: TRBV7-2
CDR3nt: TGTGCCAGCAGCTTCGACAGGGGATCCTACAATGAGCAGTTCTTC
CDR3aa: CASSFDRGSYNEQFF

abundance: many
d_gene: .
j_gene: TRBJ1-2
v_gene: TRBV19
CDR3nt: TGTGCCAGTAAGGGGGAAAAAAAGGCGTCCTATGGCTACACCTTC
CDR3aa: CASKGEKKASYGYTF

abundance: .
d_gene: TRBD1
j_gene: TRBJ1-2
v_gene: TRBV28
CDR3nt: TGTGCCAGCGCCAAGATGACAGGGGGCGAGGGTGGCTACACCTTC
CDR3aa: CASAKMTGGEGGYTF

abundance: many
d_gene: .
j_gene: TRBJ1-2
v_gene: TRBV20-1
CDR3nt: TGCAGTGCCACGGGTAACTATGGCTACACCTTC
CDR3aa: CSATGNYGYTF

abundance: .
d_gene: .
j_gene: TRBJ1-1
v_gene: TRBV6-6
CDR3nt: TGTGCCAGCAACCGCCGAGGGCGGAACACTGAAGCTTTCTTT
CDR3aa: CASNRRGRNTEAFF

abundance: .
d_gene: TRBD1
j_gene: TRBJ2-2
v_gene: TRBV3-1
CDR3nt: TGTGCCAGCAGCCGACAGGGCGCCGGGGAGCTGTTCTTT
CDR3aa: CASSRQGAGELFF

abundance: many
d_gene: .
j_gene: TRBJ2-1
v_gene: TRBV5-1
CDR3nt: TGCGCCAGCAGGGTTGCACAGGGAGCCTACAATGAGCAGTTCTTC
CDR3aa: CASRVAQGAYNEQFF

abundance: many
d_gene: .
j_gene: TRBJ1-4
v_gene: TRBV28
CDR3nt: TGTGCCAGCAGTCGCTTGGGGGTAGAAAAACTGTTTTTT
CDR3aa: CASSRLGVEKLFF

abundance: many
d_gene: TRBD1
j_gene: TRBJ2-5
v_gene: TRBV28
CDR3nt: TGTGCCAGCACAACAGGGGTTGGAGAGACCCAGTACTTC
CDR3aa: CASTTGVGETQYF

abundance: .
d_gene: .
j_gene: TRBJ2-2
v_gene: TRBV20-1
CDR3nt: TGCAGTGCTGGAGGGACCAAGACCGGGGAGCTGTTTTTT
CDR3aa: CSAGGTKTGELFF

abundance: once
d_gene: TRBD2
j_gene: TRBJ2-6
v_gene: TRBV20-1
CDR3nt: TGCAGTGCTAGAGCCCGGGACAGGCAACTAGCGGGGTCTGGGGCCAACGTCCTGACTTTC
CDR3aa: CSARARDRQLAGSGANVLTF

abundance: many
d_gene: TRBD2
j_gene: TRBJ2-7
v_gene: TRBV20-1
CDR3nt: TGCAGTGCCAAGCGGGACGGAGGCTACGAGCAGTACTTC
CDR3aa: CSAKRDGGYEQYF

abundance: few
d_gene: .
j_gene: TRBJ1-1
v_gene: TRBV4-3
CDR3nt: TGCGCCAGCAGCCAAGAGGTAGGCTGGGCAGGGGACATGAACACTGAAGCTTTCTTT
CDR3aa: CASSQEVGWAGDMNTEAFF

abundance: many
d_gene: .
j_gene: TRBJ1-2
v_gene: TRBV29-1
CDR3nt: TGCAGCACTGTGGAAGGCTATGGCTACACCTTC
CDR3aa: CSTVEGYGYTF

abundance: many
d_gene: .
j_gene: TRBJ2-7
v_gene: TRBV27
CDR3nt: TGTGCCAGCACCCAAGGTGGGGGAAGCCACTACGAGCAGTACTTC
CDR3aa: CASTQGGGSHYEQYF

abundance: few
d_gene: .
j_gene: TRBJ2-3
v_gene: TRBV27
CDR3nt: TGTGCCAGCAGTTGGCGAGGACTCGGCCGAGCTAGCACAGATACGCAGTATTTT
CDR3aa: CASSWRGLGRASTDTQYF